A single sample is the source of the 21 T cell receptor beta chains below, sequenced in a study of blood T cell repertoires in COVID-19. The protocol was immunoSEQ multiplex PCR, while the TCRdb copy is restricted to in-frame clones and leaves out a portion. This table has over 200,000 clones, roughly 87% appearing once. The material sequenced was peripheral blood. These receptors came from a woman aged 18-29 years who had recovered from COVID-19.

The chain is built from TRBV7-9 and TRBJ2-2; weak D call: TRBD1 (6 bases). The CDR3 sequence is 17 residues long. Per germline, CDR1 SEHNR and CDR2 FQNEAQ (reference sequence). Trimming shortened V by 3 bases and J by 4 bases, and 18 bases separated the two germline ends. CDR3 DNA sequence: TGTGCCAGCAGCTTGACGGCGACAGGACGAGTCACCGGGGAGCTGTTTTTT. This gives the protein CASSLTATGRVTGELFF.

About this clone: Relative to the germline gene, one junction end is altered; a read error may explain this. The chain has TRBV13 and TRBJ2-1, with D perhaps TRBD2 (6 bases). Germline assignment: CDR1 PRHDT and CDR2 FYEKMQ (reference sequence). The CDR3 extends over 15 amino acids. CDR3 region: CASSIGAGSNNEQFF. The CDR3 DNA follows: TGTGCCAGCAGCATAGGCGCGGGGTCAAACAATGAGCAGTTCTTC. Together with reference TRBV13 and TRBJ2-1, the CDR3 gives the full variable domain: AAGVIQSPRHLIKEKRETATLKCYPIPRHDTVYWYQQGPGQDPQFLISFYEKMQSDKGSIPDRFSAQQFSDYHSELNMSSLELGDSALYFCASSIGAGSNNEQFFGPGTRLTVL.

The chain has TRBV18 and TRBJ2-7, with D tentatively TRBD2 (6 bases). Germline CDR1 KGHSH, CDR2 LQKENI. The germline V and J ends were trimmed by 4 bases and 2 bases, with 15 bases remaining between them. The CDR3 extends over 15 amino acids. The CDR3 region is CASSLSGGITYEQYF. CDR3 sequence (DNA): TGTGCCAGCTCACTGTCGGGCGGGATTACCTACGAGCAGTACTTC.

The V and J genes are TRBV30 and TRBJ2-1; 8 nucleotides align to TRBD2. There are 15 residues in the CDR3. Trimming at V came to 4 bases and at J to 4 bases, leaving 9 bases not matched to a gene. The germline V gene has CDR1 GTSNPN and CDR2 SVGIG (reference sequence). The CDR3 spells CAWTRAGGIYNEQFF. The DNA of the CDR3 is TGTGCCTGGACTCGGGCGGGAGGAATTTACAATGAGCAGTTCTTC.

The chain has TRBV12-3 or TRBV12-4 and TRBJ1-1; unclear D gene. The CDR3 is made up of 13 amino acids. The germline V and J ends were trimmed by 0 bases and 2 bases, with 4 bases remaining between them. The chain's CDR3 is CASSLAINTEAFF. CDR3 bases: TGTGCCAGCAGTTTAGCAATAAACACTGAAGCTTTCTTT.

This clone was recorded a few times. This chain uses TRBV5-4 with TRBJ2-3; 7 nucleotides agree with TRBD2. CDR1 and CDR2 (germline): SGHNT, YYREEE (reference sequence). The V gene end was trimmed by 2 bases and the J gene end by 5 bases; junction bases not matched to a gene: 5. The CDR3 totals 14 residues. The CDR3: CASSFEGGVDTQYF. The DNA for the CDR3 is TGTGCCAGCAGCTTTGAGGGAGGGGTAGATACGCAGTATTTT. Supplemented by reference TRBV5-4 and TRBJ2-3, the full variable domain reads ETGVTQSPTHLIKTRGQQVTLRCSSQSGHNTVSWYQQALGQGPQFIFQYYREEENGRGNFPPRFSGLQFPNYSSELNVNALELDDSALYLCASSFEGGVDTQYFGPGTRLTVL.

The rearrangement links TRBV6-5 to TRBJ2-7, with 8 bases identical to TRBD2. CDR3 length: 13 amino acids. Per germline, CDR1 MNHEY and CDR2 SVGAGI. V was pared by 2 bases and J by 3 bases, with 0 bases of the junction left unmatched. The CDR3 region has the DNA TGTGCCAGCAGTTACACTAGCGGCTACGAGCAGTACTTC. Translated: CASSYTSGYEQYF.

V is TRBV10-1 and J is TRBJ2-3; 14 nucleotides match TRBD2. J was trimmed by 2 bases and V by 6 bases; bases with no gene match: 13. Germline values: CDR1 WNHNN, CDR2 SYGVQD (reference sequence). The CDR3 is 19 residues long. The CDR3 DNA reads TGCGCCAGCAGCCAGGAGAGACTAGCGGGAGGGAGGGCCACAGATACGCAGTATTTT. Its protein is CASSQERLAGGRATDTQYF.

This chain connects TRBV11-3 to TRBJ2-4; D is perhaps TRBD1 (6 bases). CDR3 length: 14 amino acids. With 5 bases removed from V and 4 bases from J, the gap between germline ends came to 12 bases. Per germline, CDR1 SGHNT and CDR2 YENEEA. The CDR3 DNA reads TGTGCCAGCAGCCCCCCCGGACAGAAAAACATTCAGTACTTC. Its protein product is CASSPPGQKNIQYF.

This chain uses TRBV29-1 with TRBJ1-6; 7 bases match TRBD1. This CDR3 is built from 15 residues. With V trimmed by 6 bases and J by 8 bases, 13 bases remained unmatched. Germline V gene sequence: CDR1 SQVTM, CDR2 ANQGSEA. CDR3 sequence: CSVRDSYQGDSPLHF. The CDR3 coding sequence is TGCAGCGTCCGGGACTCTTACCAGGGGGATTCACCCCTCCACTTT. The full variable domain, completed using reference TRBV29-1 and TRBJ1-6, is SAVISQKPSRDICQRGTSLTIQCQVDSQVTMMFWYRQQPGQSLTLIATANQGSEATYESGFVIDKFPISRPNLTFSTLTVSNMSPEDSSIYLCSVRDSYQGDSPLHFGNGTRLTVT.

V is TRBV10-3 and J is TRBJ2-5, with TRBD1 matching over 9 bases. The germline gives CDR1 ENHRY, CDR2 SYGVKD. V was pared by 11 bases and J by 2 bases, with 9 bases of the junction left unmatched. The CDR3 runs to 14 residues. The CDR3 here is CASRDREVQETQYF. Written as DNA, the CDR3 is TGTGCCTCGAGGGACAGGGAGGTGCAAGAGACCCAGTACTTC.

The gene calls are TRBV24-1 and TRBJ2-3, with a weak D call TRBD2 (6 bases). V dropped 4 bases and J dropped 3 bases, with 13 bases sitting between them. The CDR3 contains 15 residues. Looked up from germline, CDR1 is KGHDR and CDR2 is SFDVKD. CDR3 amino acids: CATSEPRGGTDTQYF. The CDR3 DNA reads as TGTGCCACCAGTGAGCCCCGAGGAGGGACAGATACGCAGTATTTT.

The sample holds one count of this clone. V usage is TRBV27 and J usage is TRBJ2-7; 7 bases are shared with TRBD1. The trim removed 3 bases at V and 3 bases at J, leaving 5 bases unmatched. CDR1 and CDR2 from the germline V gene are MNHEY and SMNVEV (reference sequence). The CDR3 extends over 14 amino acids. The CDR3 protein is CASSLGTDGYEQYF. DNA of the CDR3: TGTGCCAGCAGTTTGGGGACAGACGGCTACGAGCAGTACTTC.

The chain joins TRBV7-2 to TRBJ1-2; D gene ambiguous. CDR1 and CDR2 (germline): SGHTA, FQGNSA. The CDR3 has 11 residues. V dropped 4 bases and J dropped 3 bases, with 3 bases sitting between them. The CDR3 DNA is TGTGCCAGCAGCTCAGACTATGGCTACACCTTC. Translated: CASSSDYGYTF.

This chain joins TRBV29-1 and TRBJ1-1, with D maybe TRBD1 (6 bases). The CDR3 totals 13 residues. Germline V gene sequence: CDR1 SQVTM, CDR2 ANQGSEA. The V end was cut by 6 bases, the J end by 5 bases, with 16 bases between. The chain's CDR3 is CSVRPGVRTEAFF. The CDR3, as DNA: TGCAGCGTCCGCCCAGGGGTGAGGACTGAAGCTTTCTTT.

The V and J genes are TRBV5-4 and TRBJ2-3; maybe TRBD2 (6 bases). The germline gives CDR1 SGHNT, CDR2 YYREEE (reference sequence). The CDR3 loop spans 12 amino acids. The V and J ends lost 1 base and 12 bases respectively, with 12 bases between them. Written as DNA, the CDR3 is TGTGCCAGCAGCTTGTACTCGCGGGATCAGTATTTT. Amino acid sequence: CASSLYSRDQYF.

The chain uses TRBV6-5 and TRBJ1-6; a weak D match, TRBD1 (5 bases). V was pared by 6 bases and J by 5 bases, with 14 bases between. CDR1 is MNHEY and CDR2 is SVGAGI in the germline V gene. The CDR3 contains 15 residues. CDR3 sequence (DNA): TGTGCCAGCAGCTTCACCCGGGGGAATAATTCACCCCTCCACTTT. It codes for CASSFTRGNNSPLHF.

This clone was picked up one time. V and J are TRBV20-1 and TRBJ1-1; D ambiguous. Germline V CDR1 and CDR2: DFQATT, SNEGSKA (reference sequence). The CDR3 is 12 amino acids. Trimming removed 3 bases from V and 4 bases from J, with 9 bases in between. For the CDR3, the DNA is TGCAGTGCTAGTAGGTCGGGCACTGAAGCTTTCTTT. Amino acids: CSASRSGTEAFF.

The chain employs TRBV9 and TRBJ1-3, with TRBD1 as a possible D gene (5 bases). The length of the CDR3 is 15 residues. The ends were cut back, 0 bases at V and 4 bases at J, with 11 bases in the middle. The germline CDR1 and CDR2 sequences are SGDLS and YYNGEE. CDR3 sequence: CASSVDVTVGNTIYF. For the CDR3, the DNA is TGTGCCAGCAGCGTAGACGTGACAGTAGGAAACACCATATATTTT.

The gene calls are TRBV4-2 and TRBJ2-3; 13 bases map to TRBD2. This CDR3 has 15 amino acids. With V trimmed by 1 base and J by 11 bases, 6 bases remained unmatched. Germline assignment: CDR1 LGHNA and CDR2 YNFKEQ. CDR3 sequence (DNA): TGTGCCAGCAGCCAAGCAGAGACTAGCGGGAGGAAGCAGTATTTT. This encodes CASSQAETSGRKQYF.

The rearrangement links TRBV25-1 to TRBJ2-4, with 9 bases fitting TRBD2. CDR1 is MGHDK, CDR2 SYGVNS, per germline. Trimming cost V 6 bases and J 3 bases; bases outside gene matches: 12. This CDR3 spans 17 amino acids. CDR3 protein: CASSARRREGNKNIQYF. CDR3 bases: TGTGCCAGCAGCGCGCGAAGGCGGGAGGGGAACAAAAACATTCAGTACTTC.